One sample yielded the 20 T cell receptor beta chains listed below, sequenced in a study of graft-versus-host responses after intestinal transplantation. Profiling relied on immunoSEQ multiplex PCR, and the TCRdb table lists in-frame clones only, not all of them. Among 60,000 to 65,000 clones listed, more than 85% were seen once. Their antigen targets remain unknown. The source material was unstimulated CD8+ T cells sorted from spleen or lymph node cells, sampled before transplant. All receptors come from a human donor who was the organ donor for an intestinal transplant.

The chain links TRBV10-3 to TRBJ2-1; unclear D gene. The germline gives CDR1 ENHRY, CDR2 SYGVKD. The CDR3 runs 11 residues. V was pared by 0 bases and J by 10 bases, with 4 bases between. This CDR3 is CAISESREQFF. The CDR3 DNA is TGTGCCATCAGTGAGTCGAGAGAGCAGTTCTTC.

This chain uses TRBV2 with TRBJ2-7; D uncertain. The CDR3 is made up of 13 amino acids. Germline assignment: CDR1 SNHLY and CDR2 FYNNEI. The germline V and J ends were trimmed by 8 bases and 0 bases, with 11 bases remaining between them. CDR3 DNA sequence: TGTGCCAGCGGTGTCCCATGCTCCTACGAGCAGTACTTC. Translating gives CASGVPCSYEQYF.

V is TRBV4-1 and J is TRBJ2-1; 16 positions agree with TRBD2. V gave up 3 bases and J gave up 12 bases; unmatched junction bases: 11. The V gene's germline CDR1 is MGHRA and CDR2 YSYEKL. The CDR3 totals 17 residues. CDR3 protein: CASSQTGTSGRGDGQFF. Written as DNA, the CDR3 is TGCGCCAGCAGCCAGACCGGGACTAGCGGGAGGGGGGATGGGCAGTTCTTC.

This rearrangement joins TRBV9 to TRBJ2-3, with TRBD2 matching 14 bases. This CDR3 comprises 23 residues. Trimming cost V 0 bases and J 0 bases; bases outside gene matches: 18. Germline V gene data show CDR1 as SGDLS and CDR2 as YYNGEE. CDR3 nucleotide sequence: TGTGCCAGCAGCGTAGCGGGAAGGACATCGGGACTAGCGGGAGTCAAAAGCACAGATACGCAGTATTTT. Translating gives CASSVAGRTSGLAGVKSTDTQYF.

DNA of the CDR3: TGTGCCAGTAGTCTTACCCCCCAACAGGGTTGGTTTGACTATGGCTACACCTTC. Residues: CASSLTPQQGWFDYGYTF. The rearrangement links TRBV19 to TRBJ1-2, with D perhaps matching TRBD1 (6 bases). CDR3 length: 18 residues. The V end was cut by 5 bases, the J end by 3 bases, with 25 bases between. Germline CDR1 and CDR2: LNHDA and SQIVND (reference sequence).

The V call is TRBV28, the J call TRBJ1-4, with D unclear. The germline V gene has CDR1 MDHEN and CDR2 SYDVKM. The CDR3 consists of 13 residues. Trimming removed 7 bases at V and 6 bases at J, with 12 bases between. Here the CDR3 DNA reads TGTGCCAGCACTTACGCGGCGGATGAAAAACTGTTTTTT. Translating it yields CASTYAADEKLFF.

This clone has just a few counts. This chain joins TRBV28 and TRBJ1-5; 9 bases are shared with TRBD1. The CDR3 is made up of 14 amino acids. Germline values: CDR1 MDHEN, CDR2 SYDVKM. The trim removed 5 bases at V and 7 bases at J, leaving 6 bases unmatched. Here the CDR3 reads CASSPGTGRQPQHF. The CDR3, as DNA: TGTGCCAGCAGTCCCGGGACAGGGAGACAGCCCCAGCATTTT.

V usage is TRBV19 and J usage is TRBJ2-7; D is perhaps TRBD1 (6 bases). V dropped 5 bases and J dropped 6 bases, with 17 bases sitting between them. Germline-derived CDR1 and CDR2 are LNHDA and SQIVND (reference sequence). This CDR3 is 14 amino acids long. CDR3 loop: CASSASPTGFEQYF. The CDR3 DNA is TGTGCCAGTAGTGCCTCGCCGACAGGTTTCGAGCAGTACTTC. Filled out from reference TRBV19 and TRBJ2-7, the complete variable domain reads DGGITQSPKYLFRKEGQNVTLSCEQNLNHDAMYWYRQDPGQGLRLIYYSQIVNDFQKGDIAEGYSVSREKKESFPLTVTSAQKNPTAFYLCASSASPTGFEQYFGPGTRLTVT.

This clone appeared a few times. The V call is TRBV7-2, the J call TRBJ1-1; D gene unclear. The CDR3 has 9 amino acids. CDR1 SGHTA and CDR2 FQGNSA come from the germline V gene. V was shortened by 5 bases and J by 8 bases, with 3 bases between the two germline ends. In DNA, the CDR3 is TGTGCCAGCAGCCTGGAAGCTTTCTTT. This codes for CASSLEAFF. The full variable domain, its missing parts supplied by reference TRBV7-2 and TRBJ1-1, is GAGVSQSPSNKVTEKGKDVELRCDPISGHTALYWYRQSLGQGLEFLIYFQGNSAPDKSGLPSDRFSAERTGGSVSTLTIQRTQQEDSAVYLCASSLEAFFGQGTRLTVV.

V gene TRBV28 combines with J gene TRBJ2-2; TRBD2 agrees at 9 bases. This CDR3 contains 15 residues. CDR1 MDHEN and CDR2 SYDVKM come from the germline V gene. V dropped 10 bases and J dropped 1; count of bases not matched to a gene: 7. The CDR3 bases are TGTGCCACCGCCCCAGCGGGGGGGAACACCGGGGAGCTGTTTTTT. Its translation is CATAPAGGNTGELFF.

The rearrangement joins TRBV13 to TRBJ1-2; TRBD1 aligns across 8 bases. The length of the CDR3 is 14 residues. Germline V gene sequence: CDR1 PRHDT, CDR2 FYEKMQ (reference sequence). The junction had 4 bases not matched to a gene; V was cut back by 0 bases and J by 7 bases. CDR3 sequence reads: CASSLGSGGAGYTF. CDR3 in DNA: TGTGCCAGCAGCTTAGGCTCAGGGGGCGCTGGCTACACCTTC.

The V gene is TRBV28, the J gene TRBJ2-5; 9 bases align to TRBD1. Looked up from germline, CDR1 is MDHEN and CDR2 is SYDVKM. V dropped 5 bases and J dropped 1; count of bases not matched to a gene: 5. The CDR3 covers 15 residues. CDR3 residues: CASSRDRVIQETQYF. CDR3 bases: TGTGCCAGCAGTCGGGACAGGGTCATCCAAGAGACCCAGTACTTC. The full variable domain, in which reference TRBV28 and TRBJ2-5 provide the parts outside the CDR3, is DVKVTQSSRYLVKRTGEKVFLECVQDMDHENMFWYRQDPGLGLRLIYFSYDVKMKEKGDIPEGYSVSREKKERFSLILESASTNQTSMYLCASSRDRVIQETQYFGPGTRLLVL.

The chain joins TRBV7-9 to TRBJ2-3, with 11 bases that match TRBD2. The CDR3 is made up of 15 amino acids. The trim removed 5 bases at V and 3 bases at J, leaving 4 bases unmatched. CDR1 SEHNR and CDR2 FQNEAQ come from the germline V gene (reference sequence). CDR3 residues: CASSPGTSGTDTQYF. DNA for the CDR3: TGTGCCAGCAGCCCCGGGACTAGCGGAACAGATACGCAGTATTTT. The full variable domain, its missing parts supplied by reference TRBV7-9 and TRBJ2-3, is DTGVSQNPRHKITKRGQNVTFRCDPISEHNRLYWYRQTLGQGPEFLTYFQNEAQLEKSRLLSDRFSAERPKGSFSTLEIQRTEQGDSAMYLCASSPGTSGTDTQYFGPGTRLTVL.

This clone was found once. The chain links TRBV29-1 to TRBJ1-1; 7 bases match TRBD1. This CDR3 is 16 amino acids long. Germline V gene data show CDR1 as SQVTM and CDR2 as ANQGSEA. The V segment lost 6 bases and the J segment 1 base; nucleotides outside the gene matches: 14. The CDR3 sequence: CSVLITGEVGNTEAFF. In nucleotides, the CDR3 is TGCAGCGTCCTTATTACAGGGGAGGTAGGGAACACTGAAGCTTTCTTT.

The chain carries TRBV6-7 and TRBJ2-3, with TRBD2 as a possible D gene (5 bases). TRBV6-7 is assigned to the ORF class and has an uncertain function. The CDR3 loop spans 16 amino acids. Trimming took 5 bases from V and 2 from J, leaving 17 bases between them. CDR3 amino acids: CASSPTGLTSTDTQYF. As DNA, the CDR3 is TGTGCCAGCAGTCCCACCGGACTCACATCCACAGATACGCAGTATTTT.

CDR3 in DNA: TGTGCCAGCAGTTACGGCGGCGTCCTGACTTTC. This translates into CASSYGGVLTF. The V gene is TRBV6-5, the J gene TRBJ2-6; D is undetermined. CDR1 MNHEY and CDR2 SVGAGI come from the germline V gene. This CDR3 spans 11 amino acids. Between the trimmed V and J ends, which lost 2 bases and 12 bases, there was a span of 5 bases.

The chain joins TRBV6-5 to TRBJ2-3, with D tentatively TRBD2 (6 bases). CDR3 length equals 15 residues. The V gene's germline CDR1 is MNHEY and CDR2 SVGAGI. The ends were cut back, 2 bases at V and 1 base at J, with 10 bases in the middle. CDR3 region: CASSYASSGTDTQYF. DNA for the CDR3: TGTGCCAGCAGTTACGCGTCTAGCGGCACAGATACGCAGTATTTT.

V usage is TRBV9 and J usage is TRBJ2-1, with 11 bases identical to TRBD2. With 4 bases clipped from V and 7 bases from J, the junction kept 7 bases outside the gene matches. This CDR3 has 15 amino acids. From germline, CDR1 is SGDLS and CDR2 YYNGEE. CDR3 sequence reads: CASSTSGSDGNEQFF. DNA of the CDR3: TGTGCCAGCAGCACTAGCGGGAGTGATGGTAATGAGCAGTTCTTC. The full variable domain, with the rest looked up from reference TRBV9 and TRBJ2-1, is DSGVTQTPKHLITATGQRVTLRCSPRSGDLSVYWYQQSLDQGLQFLIQYYNGEERAKGNILERFSAQQFPDLHSELNLSSLELGDSALYFCASSTSGSDGNEQFFGPGTRLTVL.

The V gene is TRBV7-9, the J gene TRBJ1-1; the D is unclear. Germline CDR1 is SEHNR and CDR2 is FQNEAQ (reference sequence). Trimming took off 4 bases at V and 4 bases at J, with 10 bases between the two ends. The CDR3 extends over 13 amino acids. This CDR3 reads CASSSPGSTEAFF. As DNA, the CDR3 is TGTGCCAGCAGCTCCCCTGGGAGCACTGAAGCTTTCTTT.

This clone showed up just once. The chain is built from TRBV13 and TRBJ2-7, with 8 bases aligning to TRBD2. Germline V gene lookup returns CDR1 PRHDT and CDR2 FYEKMQ (reference sequence). V gave up 5 bases and J gave up 0 bases; unmatched junction bases: 6. This CDR3 spans 15 amino acids. CDR3 in DNA: TGTGCCAGCAGCCGTAGCGGGGAGGTCTCCTACGAGCAGTACTTC. Translating gives CASSRSGEVSYEQYF.